This T cell receptor beta chain came from a study of CD8 T cells in Susac syndrome (dated by TCRdb to between 2018 and 2021). Context from the whole study: Among the sequenced Susac syndrome patients, more than 5 had clinically active disease and roughly eight were in clinical remission. At the time of blood withdrawal, Susac syndrome patients were either therapy-naive, taking corticosteroids (with some also receiving IVIg), or on IVIg alone. Whether CD8+ T cell activation and differentiation in Susac syndrome was antigen driven was tested using repertoire sequencing.

Overall study outcomes, separate from this receptor: No clonal expansion was detected in the CD4+ T cell repertoire of Susac syndrome patients. The TCR sequencing and HLA analysis was acknowledged to have included a relatively small number of individuals.

Comment on this clonotype: Its binding antigen is unknown. The sample holds no much larger clone one base away, and base qualities are not on file.

RNA was extracted using the RNeasy kit, and roughly 0.5 to 1 microgram was reverse transcribed with random hexamers. TCR beta CDR3 regions were amplified with the immunoSEQ multiplex PCR assay covering 54 Vbeta and 13 Jbeta segments. PCR amplification bias was corrected using a synthetic template baseline for primer optimization and computational correction. In the original analysis: Reads were annotated to V, D and J genes according to IMGT and were analyzed with immunoSEQ Analyzer, with only productive sequences retained. Clonality was calculated as one minus the Shannon entropy normalized by log2 of the number of productive unique sequences. For each patient and control, public and private clones were evaluated among the 100 most prevalent clones. Clones were defined as Susac-specific when absent from the healthy and MS cohorts, from 1,000 to 1,100 published viral clones and from other ImmuneACCESS disease sequences. In TCRdb, the public reads were trimmed at Q25 with fastp and aligned with MiXCR, with productive beta chains retained. Every distinct CDR3 protein forms one entry, paired with its most common genes and DNA. The V and J calls follow TCRdb's processing rather than the paper's. Here the sample has about 240,000 distinct CDR3 sequences; 90% to 96% occur a single time. The ten largest clones add up to 0.095% to 0.12% of the sample.

Its CDR3 holds 13 amino acids, cysteine through phenylalanine. CDR3 DNA only is kept here, 39 bases in frame from base 1. Relative to germline, V is 5 bases shorter and J is 4 bases shorter, with 10 bases between their ends. The CDR1 and CDR2 encoded by the germline V gene are SGHNT and YENEEA. Peripheral blood CD8+ and CD4+ T cells from healthy donors, Susac syndrome patients and multiple sclerosis patients were profiled by high-throughput TCR beta sequencing. Susac syndrome patients met recently defined diagnostic criteria for definite or probable disease. Bulk CD8+ and CD4+ T cells were purified by magnetic negative isolation, while CD8+ TEMRA cells were enriched using FACS. Blood was collected in EDTA tubes and processed within 24 hours, with PBMCs isolated through density gradient centrifugation. PBMCs intended for TCR sequencing were cryopreserved in liquid nitrogen and thawed later in a water bath at 37 degrees C. The sorted or isolated CD4+, CD8+ and CD8+ TEMRA cells reached a purity of at least 90%.

Recombination joined TRBV11-3 with TRBJ2-3, with the D gene too uncertain to name. Input material: CD4+ T cells from PBMCs. The sequence was obtained from a human donor with Susac syndrome. The encoded CDR3 is CASSQGVSDTQYF. The bases read TGTGCCAGCAGCCAAGGAGTCTCAGATACGCAGTATTTT.